The next 26 T cell receptor beta chains were all read from a single sample in a study of blood T cell repertoires in COVID-19. Profiled with immunoSEQ multiplex PCR; TCRdb holds only in-frame clones, not every one. Of 390,000 or so clones listed, around nine tenths are singletons. What was sequenced was PBMCs or T cells enriched from blood (not recorded which). These receptors all stem from a woman in her 50s who had recovered from COVID-19.

This chain uses TRBV6-5 with TRBJ1-1; 11 nucleotides line up with TRBD1. This CDR3 is 12 amino acids long. The germline V gene encodes CDR1 MNHEY and CDR2 SVGAGI. V lost 8 bases, J lost 4 bases, and 0 bases stayed unmatched. The DNA for the CDR3 is TGTGCCAGCGGGACAGGGGGCACTGAAGCTTTCTTT. This codes for CASGTGGTEAFF.

The CDR3 is CASRPDSRNTGELFF. CDR3 bases: TGTGCCAGCAGGCCAGATTCCCGTAACACCGGGGAGCTGTTTTTT. The rearrangement uses TRBV7-2 and TRBJ2-2; unclear D gene. CDR1 is SGHTA and CDR2 is FQGNSA in the germline V gene. With 6 bases removed from V and 2 bases from J, the gap between germline ends came to 13 bases. The CDR3 loop spans 15 amino acids.

This clone was picked up one time. The DNA for the CDR3 is TGTGCCAGCAGTTTGTGGGGGGACTATGGCTACACCTTC. It specifies CASSLWGDYGYTF. The rearrangement uses TRBV12-3 or TRBV12-4 and TRBJ1-2, with TRBD1 as a possible D gene (5 bases). The CDR3 contains 13 residues. V lost 3 bases, J lost 3 bases, and 8 bases lay in between.

This rearrangement joins TRBV19 to TRBJ1-1; maybe TRBD1 (5 bases). V was clipped by 5 bases and J by 3 bases, with 10 bases between them. Germline CDR1 and CDR2: LNHDA and SQIVND (reference sequence). The CDR3 is made up of 13 amino acids. CDR3 in DNA: TGTGCCAGTAGTCAAGTCAGGGACACTGAAGCTTTCTTT. Residues: CASSQVRDTEAFF.

This rearrangement joins TRBV9 to TRBJ1-3, with a tentative D call TRBD1 (6 bases). CDR3 length equals 16 residues. Trimming cost V 4 bases and J 0 bases, with 14 bases left between them. CDR1 is SGDLS, CDR2 YYNGEE, per germline. The CDR3 loop reads CASSTAGAYSGNTIYF. The CDR3 region has the DNA TGTGCCAGCAGCACAGCAGGGGCCTACTCTGGAAACACCATATATTTT.

This clone was seen more than once but under ten times. The chain uses TRBV28 and TRBJ2-7; 9 nucleotides agree with TRBD1. Losses at the gene ends were 7 bases for V and 0 bases for J; bases not matched to a gene: 10. Germline V gene data show CDR1 as MDHEN and CDR2 as SYDVKM. The CDR3 spans 16 residues. CDR3 sequence reads: CASTEAGTGSSYEQYF. In DNA form, the CDR3 reads TGTGCCAGCACCGAAGCCGGGACAGGGAGCTCCTACGAGCAGTACTTC.

This rearrangement joins TRBV6-5 to TRBJ2-5; D unclear. V was clipped by 2 bases and J by 5 bases, with 9 bases between them. CDR1 and CDR2 from the germline V gene are MNHEY and SVGAGI. The CDR3 is 13 residues long. CDR3 bases: TGTGCCAGCAGTTACCCCATCACTGAGACCCAGTACTTC. This gives the protein CASSYPITETQYF.

V is TRBV24-1 and J is TRBJ2-1, with D possibly being TRBD1 (5 bases). Per the germline V gene, CDR1 is KGHDR and CDR2 is SFDVKD. The CDR3 extends over 14 amino acids. V lost 8 bases and J 2 bases, leaving 12 bases between the germline ends. As DNA, the CDR3 is TGTGCCACCAAATCCAGGGTGACCTACAATGAGCAGTTCTTC. This gives the protein CATKSRVTYNEQFF.

This clone was detected only once. This chain connects TRBV14 to TRBJ2-2; 8 bases are a match to TRBD2. CDR3 length: 18 residues. V was clipped by 1 base and J by 6 bases; unmatched bases: 13. CDR1 is SGHDN, CDR2 FVKESK, per germline. The DNA of the CDR3 is TGTGCCAGCAGCCAAGGACTCTCCGGTCCGGGACTAGCCGGGGAGCTGTTTTTT. Amino acids: CASSQGLSGPGLAGELFF.

The gene calls are TRBV18 and TRBJ1-2; 11 bases agree with TRBD1. Germline CDR1 KGHSH, CDR2 LQKENI. CDR3 size: 14 residues. The V gene end was trimmed by 6 bases and the J gene end by 7 bases; junction bases not matched to a gene: 7. Here the CDR3 reads CASSTDRGHVGYTF. CDR3 nucleotide sequence: TGTGCCAGCTCCACGGACAGGGGGCACGTTGGCTACACCTTC.

The chain is built from TRBV7-2 and TRBJ1-5, with D possibly being TRBD1 (6 bases). The CDR3 totals 13 residues. V lost 4 bases and J lost 10, with 14 bases in between. Germline V gene lookup returns CDR1 SGHTA and CDR2 FQGNSA. The CDR3 loop is CASSSQTGIPQHF. For the CDR3, the DNA is TGTGCCAGCAGCTCCCAAACAGGGATCCCCCAGCATTTT.

The V call is TRBV5-1, the J call TRBJ1-4, with 7 nucleotides matching TRBD1. The CDR3 extends over 14 amino acids. With 4 bases clipped from V and 5 bases from J, the junction kept 5 bases outside the gene matches. Germline loops: CDR1 SGHRS, CDR2 YFSETQ. This CDR3 is CASSRQGQNEKLFF. In nucleotides, the CDR3 is TGCGCCAGCAGCCGACAGGGACAAAATGAAAAACTGTTTTTT.

The chain carries TRBV2 and TRBJ1-5; no clear D gene. CDR3 length: 13 residues. V shed 8 bases and J shed 6 bases, with 14 bases lying between them. Germline V gene lookup returns CDR1 SNHLY and CDR2 FYNNEI. In DNA, the CDR3 is TGTGCCAGCGACACAGCCGAAGGTCAGCCCCAGCATTTT. This translates into CASDTAEGQPQHF. Supplemented by reference TRBV2 and TRBJ1-5, the full variable domain reads EPEVTQTPSHQVTQMGQEVILRCVPISNHLYFYWYRQILGQKVEFLVSFYNNEISEKSEIFDDQFSVERPDGSNFTLKIRSTKLEDSAMYFCASDTAEGQPQHFGDGTRLSIL.

The gene calls are TRBV7-2 and TRBJ2-7; 8 bases are a match to TRBD2. V lost 0 bases, J lost 6 bases, and 10 bases stayed unmatched. Germline CDR1 is SGHTA and CDR2 is FQGNSA. The CDR3 is 16 residues long. The CDR3 DNA reads TGTGCCAGCAGCTTAGCGGCCGGGACTAGTCGTATCGAGCAGTACTTC. It is translated as CASSLAAGTSRIEQYF.

This chain links TRBV19 with TRBJ1-2, with TRBD1 matching over 8 bases. CDR1 is LNHDA, CDR2 SQIVND, per germline (reference sequence). The ends lost 5 bases at V and 7 bases at J; junction bases unmatched: 15. This CDR3 contains 16 residues. CDR3 sequence: CASSGGPGQVLTGYTF. As DNA, the CDR3 is TGTGCCAGTAGTGGGGGACCGGGACAGGTTTTGACTGGCTACACCTTC.

This chain connects TRBV5-1 to TRBJ2-7; a possible D gene is TRBD1 (6 bases). Trimming cost V 3 bases and J 2 bases, with 21 bases left between them. The CDR3 loop spans 17 amino acids. Germline V gene data show CDR1 as SGHRS and CDR2 as YFSETQ. CDR3 nucleotide sequence: TGCGCCAGCAGCTCCCCCCGGGACAAGGTATCCCCCTACGAGCAGTACTTC. Translation: CASSSPRDKVSPYEQYF.

V and J are TRBV5-5 and TRBJ2-3; 7 bases match TRBD1. The length of the CDR3 is 18 residues. Germline CDR1 reads SGHKS; CDR2 reads YYEKEE (reference sequence). The V gene end was trimmed by 2 bases and the J gene end by 2 bases; junction bases not matched to a gene: 14. The CDR3 DNA follows: TGTGCCAGCAGCTTCCTCAGGGGACAGACTCTTTACACAGATACGCAGTATTTT. Its protein is CASSFLRGQTLYTDTQYF.

This chain uses TRBV7-9 with TRBJ1-3; 7 nucleotides agree with TRBD1. This CDR3 has 13 residues. Germline V gives CDR1 SEHNR, CDR2 FQNEAQ (reference sequence). The V and J ends lost 5 bases and 4 bases, in that order; junction bases with no gene match: 2. CDR3 sequence (DNA): TGTGCCAGCAGCACGACAGGGGGAAACACCATATATTTT. Its protein product is CASSTTGGNTIYF.

This chain connects TRBV28 to TRBJ1-2; maybe TRBD1 (5 bases). Germline V gene lookup returns CDR1 MDHEN and CDR2 SYDVKM. V shed 5 bases and J shed 4 bases, with 11 bases lying between them. This CDR3 has 13 amino acids. CDR3 loop: CASSPAGGYGYTF. CDR3 DNA sequence: TGTGCCAGCAGTCCCGCGGGGGGCTATGGCTACACCTTC.

This chain connects TRBV5-1 to TRBJ1-3, with 8 bases aligning to TRBD1. This CDR3 spans 16 amino acids. The germline V gene has CDR1 SGHRS and CDR2 YFSETQ. Trimming at V came to 4 bases and at J to 3 bases, leaving 9 bases not matched to a gene. The CDR3 bases are TGCGCCAGCAGCACGGCGTATGGGACAGGTGGAAACACCATATATTTT. Translating gives CASSTAYGTGGNTIYF.

The V gene is TRBV27, the J gene TRBJ1-5; TRBD1 might be the D (5 bases). The V and J ends lost 3 bases and 5 bases respectively, with 11 bases between them. The V gene's germline CDR1 is MNHEY and CDR2 SMNVEV (reference sequence). The CDR3 is made up of 14 amino acids. CDR3 protein: CASSFSGTHQPQHF. The CDR3 bases are TGTGCCAGCAGTTTCTCAGGGACTCATCAGCCCCAGCATTTT.

This clone has only one observation. The chain joins TRBV9 to TRBJ2-1, with TRBD2 matching over 8 bases. The CDR3 is 17 residues long. V shed 4 bases, J shed 9 bases, and the junction held 18 bases outside the gene matches. Germline-derived CDR1 and CDR2 are SGDLS and YYNGEE. The CDR3 nucleotides read TGTGCCAGCAGCCCACGTGAGCGGGGGACGACCGAGGGTGAGCAGTTCTTC. This encodes CASSPRERGTTEGEQFF.

V usage is TRBV19 and J usage is TRBJ1-5; D remains unclear. Trimming shortened V by 5 bases and J by 1 base, and 12 bases separated the two germline ends. Germline CDR1 and CDR2: LNHDA and SQIVND (reference sequence). The CDR3 has 15 amino acids. DNA of the CDR3: TGTGCCAGTAGTCGAGGGCGTTTAAGCAATCAGCCCCAGCATTTT. This sequence encodes CASSRGRLSNQPQHF.

The chain uses TRBV7-9 and TRBJ2-2; D is unclear. Trimming stripped 3 bases from V and 4 bases from J, with 9 bases between. This CDR3 spans 14 amino acids. Germline V gene data show CDR1 as SEHNR and CDR2 as FQNEAQ (reference sequence). In DNA, the CDR3 is TGTGCCAGCAGCTTCGTTCGAGGCACCGGGGAGCTGTTTTTT. Protein: CASSFVRGTGELFF.

This clone occurred once. The V gene is TRBV4-3, the J gene TRBJ1-1, with D maybe TRBD1 (5 bases). CDR3 length: 15 amino acids. The germline V gene encodes CDR1 LGHNA and CDR2 YSLEER. The V and J ends lost 3 bases and 6 bases respectively, with 17 bases between them. The CDR3 spells CASSHSLVGGSEAFF. DNA of the CDR3: TGCGCCAGCAGCCATTCCCTCGTGGGGGGGTCTGAAGCTTTCTTT.

This clone was seen just once. This chain connects TRBV28 to TRBJ2-3; 8 nucleotides match TRBD2. The germline V gene encodes CDR1 MDHEN and CDR2 SYDVKM. This CDR3 spans 15 amino acids. J was trimmed by 4 bases and V by 5 bases; bases with no gene match: 8. The DNA of the CDR3 is TGTGCCAGCAGTCCCGGCGGGGGGCAGGCAGATACGCAGTATTTT. This sequence encodes CASSPGGGQADTQYF.